This T cell receptor beta chain was recorded in a study of T cells in Graves' hyperthyroidism and ophthalmopathy. Diagnoses were made from clinical symptoms, serum measures (thyroxine and TRAb), thyroid ultrasound and orbital computed tomography. The authors obtained PBMCs from around 11 ml of fresh peripheral blood. TCR beta CDR3 region amplification was performed from RNA transcripts. Carried out on the TCR CDR3, a first-round RT-PCR used the HTBI primer set. TCRdb ran MiXCR on the multiplex PCR reads and lists one entry per CDR3 protein. Among around 340,000 distinct CDR3 sequences listed, about 14% were seen once. The V end lost 0 bases, the J end lost 5 bases, and 21 bases lay between the germline ends. The CDR3 extends over 17 amino acids. Germline V gives CDR1 DFQATT, CDR2 SNEGSKA (reference sequence).

V and J are TRBV20-1 and TRBJ2-3; D tentatively reads TRBD1 or TRBD2 (5 bases each). The sequencing input was blood. The TCR was taken from a woman in her twenties or thirties with Graves' hyperthyroidism. The CDR3 nucleotides are TGCAGTGCTAGAGACCCTGCAAAAGGGACGGTTGGAGATACGCAGTATTTT. Residues: CSARDPAKGTVGDTQYF.